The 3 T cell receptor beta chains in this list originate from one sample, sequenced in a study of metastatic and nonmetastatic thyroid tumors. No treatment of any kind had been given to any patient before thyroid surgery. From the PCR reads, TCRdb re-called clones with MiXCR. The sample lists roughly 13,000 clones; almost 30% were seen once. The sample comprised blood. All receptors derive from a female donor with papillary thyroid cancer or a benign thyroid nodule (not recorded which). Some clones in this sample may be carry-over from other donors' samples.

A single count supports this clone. This CDR3 is CSARERGRGSTDTQYF. In DNA form, the CDR3 reads TGCAGTGCTAGAGAACGTGGGCGGGGGAGCACAGATACGCAGTATTTT. J is TRBJ2-3 and V is TRBV20-1; 7 bases match TRBD2. CDR1 and CDR2 from the germline V gene are DFQATT and SNEGSKA (reference sequence). The V segment lost 0 bases and the J segment 0 bases; nucleotides outside the gene matches: 6. The CDR3 length is 16 residues.

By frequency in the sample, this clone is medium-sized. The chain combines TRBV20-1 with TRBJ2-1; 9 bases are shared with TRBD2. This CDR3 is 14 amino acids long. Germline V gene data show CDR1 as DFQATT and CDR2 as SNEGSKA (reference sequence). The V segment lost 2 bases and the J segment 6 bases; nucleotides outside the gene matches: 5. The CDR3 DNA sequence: TGCAGTGCTAGAACGGGACTAGCACCCAATGAGCAGTTCTTC. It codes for CSARTGLAPNEQFF.

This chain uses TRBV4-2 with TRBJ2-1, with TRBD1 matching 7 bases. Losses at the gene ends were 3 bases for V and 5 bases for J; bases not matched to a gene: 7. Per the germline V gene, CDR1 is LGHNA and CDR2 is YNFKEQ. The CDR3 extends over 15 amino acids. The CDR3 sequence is CASSQSRQGNNEQFF. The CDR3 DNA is TGTGCCAGCAGCCAGAGCAGACAGGGAAACAATGAGCAGTTCTTC.